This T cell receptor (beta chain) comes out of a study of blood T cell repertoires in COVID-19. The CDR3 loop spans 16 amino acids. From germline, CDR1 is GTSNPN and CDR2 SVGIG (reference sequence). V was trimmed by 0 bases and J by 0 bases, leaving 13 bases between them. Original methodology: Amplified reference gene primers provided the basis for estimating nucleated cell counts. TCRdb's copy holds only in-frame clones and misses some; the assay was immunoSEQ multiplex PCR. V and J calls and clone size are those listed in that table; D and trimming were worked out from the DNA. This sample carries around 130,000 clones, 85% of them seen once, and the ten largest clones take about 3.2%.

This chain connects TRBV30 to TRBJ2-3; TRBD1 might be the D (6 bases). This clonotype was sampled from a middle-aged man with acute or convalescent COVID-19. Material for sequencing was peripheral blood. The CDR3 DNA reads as TGTGCCTGGAGTGTACGAGGGGGACGGAGCACAGATACGCAGTATTTT. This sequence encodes CAWSVRGGRSTDTQYF.